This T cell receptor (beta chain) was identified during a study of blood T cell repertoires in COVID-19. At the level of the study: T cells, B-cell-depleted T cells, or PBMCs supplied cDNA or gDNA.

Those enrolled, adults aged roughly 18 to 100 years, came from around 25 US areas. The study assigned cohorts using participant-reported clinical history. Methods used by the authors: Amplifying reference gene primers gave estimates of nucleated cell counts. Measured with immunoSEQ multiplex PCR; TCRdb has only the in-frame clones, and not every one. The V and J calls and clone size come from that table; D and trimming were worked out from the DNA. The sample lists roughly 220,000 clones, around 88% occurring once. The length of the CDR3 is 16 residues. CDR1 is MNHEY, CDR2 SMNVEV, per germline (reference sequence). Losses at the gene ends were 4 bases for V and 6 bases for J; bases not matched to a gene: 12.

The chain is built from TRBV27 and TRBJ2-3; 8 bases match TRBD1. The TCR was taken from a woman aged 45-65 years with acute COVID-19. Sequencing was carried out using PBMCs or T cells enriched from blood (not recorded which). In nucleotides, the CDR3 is TGTGCCAGCAGTTCACGGACAGGGATGGATGTGGATACGCAGTATTTT. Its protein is CASSSRTGMDVDTQYF.